What follows are 13 T cell receptor beta chains derived from one specimen sequenced in a study of blood T cell repertoires in COVID-19. Profiled with immunoSEQ multiplex PCR; TCRdb holds only in-frame clones, not every one. The table records around 260,000 clones, 70% to 90% of them present only once. The sample was peripheral blood. Receptors were obtained from a woman aged 45-65 years with acute or convalescent COVID-19.

The V call is TRBV4-1, the J call TRBJ1-2; 8 bases match TRBD1. The CDR3 has 16 amino acids. From germline, CDR1 is MGHRA and CDR2 YSYEKL. V was clipped by 0 bases and J by 4 bases; unmatched bases: 7. The CDR3 reads CASSQDPGGQGYGYTF. CDR3 DNA: TGCGCCAGCAGCCAAGATCCCGGAGGACAGGGCTATGGCTACACCTTC.

In this sample, this clone turned up once. J is TRBJ1-5 and V is TRBV18, with D uncertain. The germline V and J ends were trimmed by 3 bases and 3 bases, with 12 bases remaining between them. This CDR3 comprises 15 residues. Germline CDR1 is KGHSH and CDR2 is LQKENI. The CDR3 loop reads CASSPGRDPNQPQHF. The CDR3 DNA reads TGTGCCAGCTCACCGGGCCGGGATCCCAATCAGCCCCAGCATTTT.

J is TRBJ1-5 and V is TRBV30; 7 nucleotides match TRBD1. The CDR3 is 12 amino acids. Germline CDR1 is GTSNPN and CDR2 is SVGIG (reference sequence). Trimming at V came to 5 bases and at J to 2 bases, leaving 0 bases not matched to a gene. The CDR3 nucleotides read TGTGCCTGGGACAGGGGCAATCAGCCCCAGCATTTT. Protein sequence: CAWDRGNQPQHF.

In DNA form, the CDR3 reads TGTGCCAGCAGCCAAGAAGCCCACAGCAATTCACCCCTCCACTTT. This encodes CASSQEAHSNSPLHF. V gene TRBV3-1 (or the pseudogene TRBV3-2) combines with J gene TRBJ1-6; no definite D call. Germline V gene data show CDR1 as LGHDT and CDR2 as YNNKEL (reference sequence). The length of the CDR3 is 15 residues. Trimming left V 0 bases short and J 7 bases short, with 10 bases between.

This clone was recorded a few times. Other nucleotide sequences in the sample specify the same CDR3. The chain recombines TRBV28 with TRBJ1-1; 8 bases align to TRBD1. Trimming at V came to 5 bases and at J to 0 bases, leaving 5 bases not matched to a gene. The CDR3 sequence is 15 residues long. CDR1 and CDR2 (germline): MDHEN, SYDVKM. The CDR3 is CASSPPGGMNTEAFF. In DNA, the CDR3 is TGTGCCAGCAGTCCACCAGGGGGCATGAACACTGAAGCTTTCTTT.

The table lists this clone with a count of one. The chain uses TRBV29-1 and TRBJ2-3; the D gene is possibly TRBD2 (6 bases). The CDR3 is 13 residues long. Germline-derived CDR1 and CDR2 are SQVTM and ANQGSEA. The V and J ends lost 5 bases and 1 base respectively, with 10 bases between them. The CDR3 protein is CSVKLAGTDTQYF. CDR3 nucleotide sequence: TGCAGCGTTAAGTTAGCGGGCACAGATACGCAGTATTTT.

The CDR3 DNA follows: TGTGCCAGCAGTTACTCTCCGGGACTAGCCGATACGCAGTATTTT. Its translation is CASSYSPGLADTQYF. The J gene is TRBJ2-3, the V gene TRBV6-5; 9 bases map to TRBD2. Trimming at V came to 0 bases and at J to 6 bases, leaving 4 bases not matched to a gene. Germline V gene data show CDR1 as MNHEY and CDR2 as SVGAGI. The CDR3 length is 15 residues.

The V gene is TRBV19, the J gene TRBJ1-6, with 9 bases aligning to TRBD1. From germline, CDR1 is LNHDA and CDR2 SQIVND (reference sequence). Trimming removed 5 bases from V and 10 bases from J; junction bases left unmatched: 6. The CDR3 runs to 14 residues. CDR3 sequence (DNA): TGTGCCAGTAGTCTAGGACAGGGGAACTCACCCCTCCACTTT. Residues: CASSLGQGNSPLHF.

The chain has TRBV7-9 and TRBJ1-5, with a tentative D call TRBD1 (5 bases). Deletions cut 5 bases from V and 0 bases from J, with 11 bases between. The germline CDR1 and CDR2 sequences are SEHNR and FQNEAQ (reference sequence). The CDR3 sequence is 15 residues long. Written as DNA, the CDR3 is TGTGCCAGCAGCATGCCGGGGGATAGCAATCAGCCCCAGCATTTT. Residues: CASSMPGDSNQPQHF.

The gene calls are TRBV5-5 and TRBJ2-2, with 8 bases identical to TRBD2. Germline CDR1 and CDR2: SGHKS and YYEKEE (reference sequence). The CDR3 runs to 16 residues. J was trimmed by 2 bases and V by 3 bases; bases with no gene match: 6. CDR3 sequence reads: CASSSAGLDNTGELFF. CDR3 in DNA: TGTGCCAGCAGCTCGGCGGGACTAGACAACACCGGGGAGCTGTTTTTT.

The chain recombines TRBV14 with TRBJ2-7; perhaps TRBD1 as D (5 bases). The germline CDR1 and CDR2 sequences are SGHDN and FVKESK. V was clipped by 2 bases and J by 1 base, with 15 bases between them. The CDR3 has 16 residues. The CDR3 DNA follows: TGTGCCAGCAGCCAACCAGGGCCGGTTGGTTCCTACGAGCAGTACTTC. Its protein product is CASSQPGPVGSYEQYF.

The chain has TRBV28 and TRBJ1-2; 9 nucleotides line up with TRBD1. Germline lookup yields CDR1 MDHEN and CDR2 SYDVKM. The CDR3 has 15 residues. V lost 7 bases and J lost 5; bases outside the gene matches: 11. CDR3 protein: CASKIGGTGLYGYTF. CDR3 in DNA: TGTGCCAGCAAAATCGGGGGGACAGGGTTATATGGCTACACCTTC.

The chain employs TRBV28 and TRBJ1-1; 7 nucleotides line up with TRBD1. After removal of 6 bases from V and 5 bases from J, the junction contained 9 bases not matched to a gene. CDR1 is MDHEN, CDR2 SYDVKM, per germline. The CDR3 runs 14 residues. CDR3 in amino acids: CASSLTGDGTEAFF. The CDR3 coding sequence is TGTGCCAGCAGCCTCACAGGGGATGGGACTGAAGCTTTCTTT.